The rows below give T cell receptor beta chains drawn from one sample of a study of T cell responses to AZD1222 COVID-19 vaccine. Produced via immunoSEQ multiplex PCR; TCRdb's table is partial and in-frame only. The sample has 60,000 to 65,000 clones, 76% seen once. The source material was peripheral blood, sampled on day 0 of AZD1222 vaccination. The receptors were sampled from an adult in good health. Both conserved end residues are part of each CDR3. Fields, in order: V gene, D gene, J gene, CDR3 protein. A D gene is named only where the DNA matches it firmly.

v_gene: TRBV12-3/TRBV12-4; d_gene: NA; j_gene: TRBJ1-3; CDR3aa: CASTIGAGNTIYF
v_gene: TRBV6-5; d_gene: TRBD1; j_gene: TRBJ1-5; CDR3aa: CASRNRGSNQPQHF
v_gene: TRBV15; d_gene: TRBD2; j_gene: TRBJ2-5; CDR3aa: CATSRDRGEETQYF
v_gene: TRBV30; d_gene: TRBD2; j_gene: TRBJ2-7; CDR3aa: CAWSVGGVRYF
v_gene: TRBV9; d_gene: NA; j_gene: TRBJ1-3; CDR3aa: CASSGSSSGNTIYF
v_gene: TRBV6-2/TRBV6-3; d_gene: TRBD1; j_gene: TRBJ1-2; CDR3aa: CASSYSRGQSNGYTF
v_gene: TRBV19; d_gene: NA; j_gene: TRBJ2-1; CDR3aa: CASSGSSYNEQFF
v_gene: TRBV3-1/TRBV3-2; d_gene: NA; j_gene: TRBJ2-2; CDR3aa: CGTEANTGELFF
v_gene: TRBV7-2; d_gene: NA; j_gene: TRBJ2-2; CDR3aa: CASSRLKNTGELFF
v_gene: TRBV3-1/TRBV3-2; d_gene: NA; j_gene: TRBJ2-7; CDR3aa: CASSQDRRSEQYF
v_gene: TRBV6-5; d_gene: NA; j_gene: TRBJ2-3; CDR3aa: CASRSTDTQYF
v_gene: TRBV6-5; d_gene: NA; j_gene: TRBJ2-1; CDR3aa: CASSYSGQGYNEQFF
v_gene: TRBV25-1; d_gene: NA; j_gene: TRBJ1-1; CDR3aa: CASSDRQNLNTEAFF
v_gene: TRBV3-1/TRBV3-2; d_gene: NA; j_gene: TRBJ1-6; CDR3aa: CATRDSPYNSPLHF
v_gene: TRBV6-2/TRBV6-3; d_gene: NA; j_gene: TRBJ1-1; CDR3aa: CASSYSTGRLNTEAFF
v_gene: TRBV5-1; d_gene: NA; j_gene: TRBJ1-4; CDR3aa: CASSLQNPATNEKLFF
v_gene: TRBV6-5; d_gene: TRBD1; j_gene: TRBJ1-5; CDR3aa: CASMWQGDQPQHF
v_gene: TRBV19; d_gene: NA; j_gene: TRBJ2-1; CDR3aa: CASSTGGYNEQFF
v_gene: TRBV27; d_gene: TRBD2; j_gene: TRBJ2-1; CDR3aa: CASSFGLAGSYNEQFF
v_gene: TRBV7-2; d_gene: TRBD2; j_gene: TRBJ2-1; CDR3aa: CASSPGGYNEQFF
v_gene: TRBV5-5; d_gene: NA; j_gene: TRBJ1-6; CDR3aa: CASSLEAGGRNSPLHF
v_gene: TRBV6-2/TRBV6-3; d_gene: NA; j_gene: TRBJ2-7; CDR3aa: CASTPGGHEQYF
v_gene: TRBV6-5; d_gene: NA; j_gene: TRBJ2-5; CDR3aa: CASSSSGAQTQYF
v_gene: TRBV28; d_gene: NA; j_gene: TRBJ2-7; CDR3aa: CASSSRVSSYEQYF
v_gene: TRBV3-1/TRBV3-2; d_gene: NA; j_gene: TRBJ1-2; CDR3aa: CASSQVGLNTF
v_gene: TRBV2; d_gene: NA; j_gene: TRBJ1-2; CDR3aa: CASNSLGDYGYTF
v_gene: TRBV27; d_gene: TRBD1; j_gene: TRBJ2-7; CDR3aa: CASSLLAGTGAYEQYF
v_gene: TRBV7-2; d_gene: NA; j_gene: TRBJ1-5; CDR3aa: CASSSGGGTGQPQHF
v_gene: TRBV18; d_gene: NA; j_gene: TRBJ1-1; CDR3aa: CASSPRENTEAFF
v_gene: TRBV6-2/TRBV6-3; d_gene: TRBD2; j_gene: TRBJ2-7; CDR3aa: CASSWPRGELLEQYF
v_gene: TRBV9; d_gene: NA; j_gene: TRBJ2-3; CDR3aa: CASSEPSGNTQYF
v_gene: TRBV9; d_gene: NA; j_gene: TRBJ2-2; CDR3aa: CASSASGHAGTGELFF
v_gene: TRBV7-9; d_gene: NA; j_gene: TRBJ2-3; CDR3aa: CASRGTSGERDTQYF
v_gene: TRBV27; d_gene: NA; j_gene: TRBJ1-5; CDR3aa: CASSPREGEDQPQHF
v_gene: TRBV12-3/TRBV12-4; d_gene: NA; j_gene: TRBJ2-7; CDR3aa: CTSTLGGGEQYF
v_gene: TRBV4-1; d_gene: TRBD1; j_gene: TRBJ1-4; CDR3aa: CASRQQGANEKLFF
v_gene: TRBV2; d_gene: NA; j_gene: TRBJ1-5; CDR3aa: CASRSEGVLSSNQPQHF
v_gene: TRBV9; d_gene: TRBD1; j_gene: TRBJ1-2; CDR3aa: CASSVVGTQGDGYTF
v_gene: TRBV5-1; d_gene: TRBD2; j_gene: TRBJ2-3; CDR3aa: CASSLAGTSGGTDTQYF
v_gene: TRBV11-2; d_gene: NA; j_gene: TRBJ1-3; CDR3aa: CASSISGNTIYF
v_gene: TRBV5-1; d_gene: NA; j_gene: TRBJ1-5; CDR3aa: CASSLTGNNQPQHF
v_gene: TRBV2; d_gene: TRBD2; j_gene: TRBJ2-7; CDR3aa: CAARGVSSYEQYF
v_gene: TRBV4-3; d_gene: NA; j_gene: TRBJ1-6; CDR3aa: CASSQGWGTESSYNSPLHF
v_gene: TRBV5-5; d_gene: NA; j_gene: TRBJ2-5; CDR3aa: CASNYFGTVQETQYF
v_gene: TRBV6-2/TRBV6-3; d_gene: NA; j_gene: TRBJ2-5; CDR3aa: CASSLRETQYF
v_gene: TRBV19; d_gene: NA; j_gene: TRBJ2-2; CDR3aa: CASNPREGGTGELFF
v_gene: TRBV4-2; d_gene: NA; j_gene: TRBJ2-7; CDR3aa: CASSQWPGGAGTYEQYF
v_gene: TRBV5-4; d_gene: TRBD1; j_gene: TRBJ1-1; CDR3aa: CASSPDPGQGREAFF
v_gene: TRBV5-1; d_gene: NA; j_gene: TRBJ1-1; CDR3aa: CASSYRTSNTEAFF
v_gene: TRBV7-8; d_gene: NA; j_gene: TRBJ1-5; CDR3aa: CASSWTPYSNQPQHF
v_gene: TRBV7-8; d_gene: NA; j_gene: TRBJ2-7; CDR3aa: CASSFRGVNEQYF
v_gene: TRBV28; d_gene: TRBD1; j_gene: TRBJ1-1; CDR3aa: CASRPGTGADTEAFF
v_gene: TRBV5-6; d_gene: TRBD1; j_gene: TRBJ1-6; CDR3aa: CASSLGDRGSPLHF
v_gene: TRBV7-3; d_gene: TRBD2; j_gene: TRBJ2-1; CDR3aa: CASSLMAGVFNEQFF